This T cell receptor beta chain emerged from a study of a mutant IDH1 vaccine in newly diagnosed glioma. CDR1 and CDR2 (germline): SGDLS, YYNGEE. This CDR3 is 14 amino acids long. Trimming took 0 bases from V and 5 from J, leaving 11 bases between them. TCRdb's copy holds only in-frame clones and misses some; the assay was immunoSEQ multiplex PCR. Here the sample spans 85,000 to 100,000 clones, 83% being singletons. Documented time point: baseline, week 1 (first vaccination visit). Treatment specified: pre-vaccination baseline after standard-of-care therapy. The source material was PBMCs, sampled from a glioma patient treated with radiotherapy, temozolomide or both. This TCR was recovered from a woman aged 45-65 years with glioma. The chain has TRBV9 and TRBJ2-5; D gene unclear. Here the CDR3 DNA reads TGTGCCAGCAGCGTAGTTGGTACCCCCGAGACCCAGTACTTC. This translates into CASSVVGTPETQYF.